The source of this T cell receptor (beta chain) is a study of blood T cell repertoires in COVID-19 (dated by TCRdb to the early 2020s). In terms of the full investigation: Samples from collaborators originated in the United States, Italy and Spain and spanned both the acute and convalescent phases of COVID-19. The prospective study material was composed of cDNA or gDNA derived from T cells, B-cell-depleted T cells, or PBMCs. Deeply sampled blood TCRbeta repertoires from subjects exposed to, actively infected with, or recovered from COVID-19 were included in the dataset. A freely available public database, intended as a resource for researchers studying the immune response to SARS-CoV-2, is where the repertoires were released. Samples came from the ongoing ImmuneRACE study (first 160 participants) plus 1,254 subjects from 6 global collaborators. A de-identified subject ID, COVID-19 status, age in years and sex were almost always included in the sample metadata. Where HLA class I and class II types were available, the types were taken from metadata supplied by the sample provider, not from assay-based typing.

Enrolling through a virtual design, the prospective study's participants ranged in age from about 18 to 100 years and lived across some 23 United States geographic areas. To assign participants to cohorts, the prospective study relied on clinical history that participants themselves reported in a screening survey and a study questionnaire. For ImmuneRACE Cohort 3, a participant was defined as recovered based on two consecutive negative NP/OP PCR tests, clearance by a healthcare professional, or resolution of symptoms. In the prospective study, whole blood, serum and a nasopharyngeal or oropharyngeal swab were collected from each participant by mobile phlebotomists. Over an approximately 2-month period, participants in the prospective study had the option of providing additional blood draws and questionnaires. Before DNA extraction, blood samples from the prospective study were shipped at room temperature or frozen.

Beyond this particular receptor, the publication reports: The amount of clinical and demographic metadata varied by source and participant and was provided uncurated.

This clone has just one count. It has no known antigen specificity. No clone much larger than this one lies a single base away; base qualities are absent. The immunoSEQ Assay, a bias-controlled multiplex PCR, was used to amplify TCRbeta CDR3 regions from genomic DNA. Regarding the original processing steps: The number of nucleated cells in each sample was estimated from the amplification of reference gene primers within the assay. Sequence reads were collapsed and filtered to measure the absolute abundance of every unique TCRbeta CDR3 rearrangement. For each sample, productive Simpson clonality was calculated as the square root of Simpson's diversity index over productive rearrangements. Imported from immuneACCESS, the table was reduced by TCRdb to in-frame sequences with V and J called. These copies leave out some clones; in studies compared against another copy, an unresolved V gene accounts for under half, and the cause of the remainder is not known. D and trimming come from the DNA, and the V and J calls and clone size come from that table. Counted in this sample were over 200,000 clones; about 80% of them appeared once. The ten largest clonotypes hold 1.8% of the sample.

The sequenced material came from PBMCs or T cells enriched from blood (not recorded which). The TCR comes from a man in his fifties or sixties who had recovered from COVID-19.

The nucleotides read TGTGCCAGCAGCAGAGGACAATTTAGCACAGATACGCAGTATTTT. Translated, this is CASSRGQFSTDTQYF. The rearranged chain carries TRBV5-5 and TRBJ2-3, and TRBD1 may be the D gene, going by 5 matching bases. V is reduced by 4 bases and J by 0 bases, leaving a spacing of 12 bases between them. The CDR3 has 15 amino acids, counting the end cysteine and phenylalanine. Of all the DNA, just the CDR3 is kept, 45 bases in frame from base 1. CDR1 and CDR2, per the germline V gene (reference sequence), are SGHKS and YYEKEE.